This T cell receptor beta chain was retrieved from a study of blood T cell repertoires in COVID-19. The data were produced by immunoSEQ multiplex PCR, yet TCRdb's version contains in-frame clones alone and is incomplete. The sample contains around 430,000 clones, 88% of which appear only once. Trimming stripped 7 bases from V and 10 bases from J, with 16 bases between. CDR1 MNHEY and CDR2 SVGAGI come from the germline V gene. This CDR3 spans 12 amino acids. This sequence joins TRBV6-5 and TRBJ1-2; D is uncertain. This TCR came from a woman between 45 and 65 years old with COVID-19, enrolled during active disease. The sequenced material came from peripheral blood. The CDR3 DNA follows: TGTGCCAGCATCGGGAGCGTCCAGGACTACACCTTC. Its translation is CASIGSVQDYTF.